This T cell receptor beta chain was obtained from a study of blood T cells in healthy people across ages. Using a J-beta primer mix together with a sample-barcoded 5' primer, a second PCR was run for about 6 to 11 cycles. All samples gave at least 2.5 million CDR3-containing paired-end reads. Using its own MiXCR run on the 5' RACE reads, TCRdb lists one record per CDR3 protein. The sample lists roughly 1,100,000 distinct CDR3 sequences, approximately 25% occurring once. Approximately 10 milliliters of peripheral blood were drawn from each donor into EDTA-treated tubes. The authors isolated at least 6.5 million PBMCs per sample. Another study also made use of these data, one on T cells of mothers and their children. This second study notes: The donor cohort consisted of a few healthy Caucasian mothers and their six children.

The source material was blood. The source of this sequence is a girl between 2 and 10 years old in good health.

The CDR3 sequence: CASSVGTSGRGEQYF. The CDR3 region has the DNA TGTGCCAGCAGCGTAGGGACTAGCGGGAGGGGCGAGCAGTACTTC. The rearrangement links TRBV9 to TRBJ2-7; 15 nucleotides line up with TRBD2. The germline gives CDR1 SGDLS, CDR2 YYNGEE. The CDR3 has 15 amino acids. The V and J ends lost 0 bases and 6 bases, in that order; junction bases with no gene match: 1.